This T cell receptor (beta chain) derives from a study of blood T cell repertoires in COVID-19. This CDR3 is 15 amino acids long. The germline V gene encodes CDR1 LNHNV and CDR2 YYDKDF (reference sequence). The V and J ends lost 1 base and 5 bases respectively, with 12 bases between them. Only in-frame clones appear in the TCRdb table, and some are missing; sequencing was by immunoSEQ multiplex PCR. The profile shows 68,000 or so clones, over 75% of them singletons. This clone was seen only a few times. The TCR sequence derives from a man aged 40-55 years with COVID-19, enrolled during active disease. This chain links TRBV15 with TRBJ1-5; no clear D gene. Material for sequencing was peripheral blood. The CDR3 DNA is TGTGCCACCAGCAGAGTTTCAGCGGGTGATCAGCCCCAGCATTTT. Translating gives CATSRVSAGDQPQHF. The complete variable domain, with remaining parts taken from reference TRBV15 and TRBJ1-5, reads DAMVIQNPRYQVTQFGKPVTLSCSQTLNHNVMYWYQQKSSQAPKLLFHYYDKDFNNEADTPDNFQSRRPNTSFCFLDIRSPGLGDTAMYLCATSRVSAGDQPQHFGDGTRLSIL.